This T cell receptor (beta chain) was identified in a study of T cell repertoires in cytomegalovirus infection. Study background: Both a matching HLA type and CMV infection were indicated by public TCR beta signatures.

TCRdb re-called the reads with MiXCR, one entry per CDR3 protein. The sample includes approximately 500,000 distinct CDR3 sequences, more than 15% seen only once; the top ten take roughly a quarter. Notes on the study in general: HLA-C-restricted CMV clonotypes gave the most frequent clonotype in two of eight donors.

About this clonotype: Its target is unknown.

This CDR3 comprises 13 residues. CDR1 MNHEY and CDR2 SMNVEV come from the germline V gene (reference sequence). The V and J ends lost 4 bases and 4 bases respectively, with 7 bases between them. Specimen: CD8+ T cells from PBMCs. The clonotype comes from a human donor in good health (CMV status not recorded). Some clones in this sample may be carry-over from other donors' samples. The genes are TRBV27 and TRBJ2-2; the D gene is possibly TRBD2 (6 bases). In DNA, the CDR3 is TGTGCCAGCAGTTGGGGGGTCACCGGGGAGCTGTTTTTT. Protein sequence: CASSWGVTGELFF.